This T cell receptor beta chain originates from a study of blood T cell repertoires in COVID-19. Study summary: T cells, B-cell-depleted T cells, or PBMCs provided the cDNA or gDNA that served as material.

This clone was counted a single time. Germline trimming cut 8 bases from V and 3 bases from J; bases unmatched to any gene: 6. The length of the CDR3 is 13 residues. Germline V gives CDR1 ENHRY, CDR2 SYGVKD. Source study methods: Amplification from reference gene primers served as the basis for estimated nucleated cell counts. Profiled with immunoSEQ multiplex PCR; TCRdb holds only in-frame clones, not every one. For V, J and clone size, that table is used; D and trimming come from the DNA. The table includes some 670,000 clones, approximately 90% detected once. The V and J genes are TRBV10-3 and TRBJ2-7; the match to TRBD2 covers 8 bases. Sequences were obtained from peripheral blood. The receptor comes from a young woman with acute or convalescent COVID-19. CDR3 protein: CAIAGTRGYEQYF. DNA of the CDR3: TGTGCCATCGCCGGGACTAGAGGCTACGAGCAGTACTTC.